These T cell receptor beta chains were read from a single sample in a study of shared clonotypes between healthy human individuals. Libraries were prepared by immunoSEQ multiplex PCR; TCRdb keeps only in-frame clonotypes and omits some of them. The data contain about 2 million clones, roughly 95% of them singletons. Sequenced input: naive CD8+ T cells sorted from blood. Receptors originate from a man younger than 35 in good health. The CDR3 runs from the conserved cysteine through the conserved F or W. A D gene is named only where the DNA matches it firmly. Size is omitted from some rows. Given values are once, few, many or a class for expanded clones.

TRBD2 TRBJ2-3 . TRBV30 CAWRGPSGREDTQYF TGTGCCTGGAGAGGACCTAGCGGACGGGAGGATACGCAGTATTTT
. TRBJ2-7 . TRBV4-3 CASSQTTGEQYF TGCGCCAGCAGCCAAACGACGGGCGAGCAGTACTTC
. TRBJ2-1 . TRBV27 CASSLLGDNEQFF TGTGCCAGCAGTTTATTAGGGGATAATGAGCAGTTCTTC
. TRBJ1-5 . TRBV4-1 CASSQESGAQPQHF TGCGCCAGCAGCCAAGAGTCTGGGGCCCAGCCCCAGCATTTT
TRBD1 TRBJ1-6 . TRBV4-1 CASSQPRTGQDSPLHF TGCGCCAGCAGCCAACCCCGGACAGGGCAGGATTCACCCCTCCACTTT
TRBD2 TRBJ2-3 . TRBV5-4 CASSPPSGQTDTQYF TGTGCCAGCAGCCCACCTAGCGGCCAAACAGATACGCAGTATTTT
. TRBJ1-1 . TRBV9 CASSVGQGNTEAFF TGTGCCAGCAGCGTAGGCCAGGGGAACACTGAAGCTTTCTTT
. TRBJ1-1 . TRBV6-5 CASSYGGNGAEAFF TGTGCCAGCAGTTACGGGGGGAACGGGGCTGAAGCTTTCTTT
. TRBJ1-5 once TRBV6-1 CASSSSGPQHF TGTGCCAGCAGTTCCTCGGGGCCCCAGCATTTT
TRBD2 TRBJ2-5 . TRBV6-1 CASSDPGLAGGETQYF TGTGCCAGCAGTGACCCCGGACTAGCTGGCGGAGAGACCCAGTACTTC
. TRBJ2-7 . TRBV5-4 CASSLGGSDYEQYF TGTGCCAGCAGCTTAGGGGGTTCCGACTACGAGCAGTACTTC
TRBD2 TRBJ2-7 . TRBV2 CASTGGSYEQYF TGTGCCAGCACCGGGGGGTCCTACGAGCAGTACTTC
TRBD1 TRBJ1-1 . TRBV29-1 CSVIGQAEAFF TGCAGTGTTATTGGACAGGCTGAAGCTTTCTTT
. TRBJ1-3 . TRBV7-8 CASQEGRSSGNTIYF TGTGCCAGCCAAGAGGGACGCAGCTCTGGAAACACCATATATTTT
. TRBJ2-4 . TRBV25-1 CASSEGPRAENIQYF TGTGCCAGCAGTGAAGGGCCCCGAGCCGAAAACATTCAGTACTTC
. TRBJ1-6 few TRBV9 CASSPAGRDSPLHF TGTGCCAGCAGCCCCGCAGGACGGGATTCACCCCTCCACTTT
TRBD1 TRBJ1-2 . TRBV4-1 CASSQSFTGGYGYTF TGCGCCAGCAGCCAATCCTTTACAGGGGGCTATGGCTACACCTTC
TRBD1 TRBJ2-7 . TRBV4-1 CASSQGRTGPYEQYF TGCGCCAGCAGCCAAGGAAGGACAGGACCCTACGAGCAGTACTTC
TRBD2 TRBJ2-1 . TRBV5-1 CASVKSGGDEQFF TGCGCCAGCGTTAAAAGCGGGGGCGATGAGCAGTTCTTC
TRBD1 TRBJ2-7 . TRBV4-1 CASSQDWGTVLSYEQYF TGCGCCAGCAGCCAAGATTGGGGGACAGTCCTCTCCTACGAGCAGTACTTC
. TRBJ1-1 . TRBV19 CASSIWDRNPEAFF TGTGCCAGTAGTATTTGGGACCGCAACCCCGAAGCTTTCTTT
. TRBJ2-7 . TRBV28 CASSLRSQYYEQYF TGTGCCAGCAGTTTAAGGTCACAGTACTACGAGCAGTACTTC
TRBD1 TRBJ2-2 . TRBV9 CASSEGQGTGELFF TGTGCCAGCAGCGAGGGACAGGGAACCGGGGAGCTGTTTTTT
. TRBJ2-7 . TRBV29-1 CSVRGPNTYEQYF TGCAGCGTAAGAGGGCCTAACACCTACGAGCAGTACTTC
. TRBJ2-7 . TRBV13 CASSARGSSTYEQYF TGTGCCAGCAGCGCCCGGGGGTCCAGCACCTACGAGCAGTACTTC
. TRBJ2-7 . TRBV6-1 CASRGSPYEQYF TGTGCCAGCAGGGGCAGCCCCTACGAGCAGTACTTC
TRBD1 TRBJ1-2 . TRBV2 CASSEGTGVVYGYTF TGTGCCAGCAGTGAAGGTACAGGGGTGGTGTATGGCTACACCTTC
. TRBJ1-6 . TRBV4-1 CASSQTPGNPNSPLHF TGCGCCAGCAGCCAAACCCCAGGGAACCCTAATTCACCCCTCCACTTT
TRBD2 TRBJ2-7 . TRBV6-1 CASSPSLAGGYEQYF TGTGCCAGCAGTCCCTCACTAGCGGGGGGCTACGAGCAGTACTTC
. TRBJ2-2 . TRBV6-5 CASSYSSTGELFF TGTGCCAGCAGTTACTCGAGTACCGGGGAGCTGTTTTTT
. TRBJ2-3 . TRBV5-4 CASSLAWGTDTQYF TGTGCCAGCAGCTTGGCTTGGGGCACAGATACGCAGTATTTT
. TRBJ2-2 . TRBV7-9 CASSPPAANTGELFF TGTGCCAGCAGCCCGCCCGCCGCGAACACCGGGGAGCTGTTTTTT
TRBD1 TRBJ2-7 . TRBV19 CASSDGTGALGEQYF TGTGCCAGTAGCGACGGGACAGGGGCCTTGGGGGAGCAGTACTTC
. TRBJ2-7 . TRBV27 CASSFSRGPVNYEQYF TGTGCCAGCAGTTTTTCACGGGGACCGGTAAACTACGAGCAGTACTTC
. TRBJ2-7 . TRBV2 CASFGGSDEQYF TGTGCCAGCTTCGGGGGTTCAGACGAGCAGTACTTC
TRBD1 TRBJ1-6 . TRBV5-3 CARSSRGQGRSSYNSPLHF TGTGCCAGAAGTTCCCGAGGACAGGGGCGTAGCTCCTATAATTCACCCCTCCACTTT
. TRBJ2-7 once TRBV5-6 CASSFEGVTYEQYF TGTGCCAGCAGCTTCGAGGGAGTAACCTACGAGCAGTACTTC
. TRBJ2-5 . TRBV7-9 CASSSLLQAPETQYF TGTGCCAGCAGCTCGCTATTACAGGCTCCAGAGACCCAGTACTTC